This T cell receptor beta chain was sequenced for a study of response to subunit inactivated influenza vaccine (dated by TCRdb to about 2018). In the study overall: Deep quantitative profiling of the T cell receptor repertoire was used in the study to follow responses to a trivalent subunit inactivated influenza vaccine.

Note on this clonotype: Its cognate antigen has yet to be identified. No per-base quality is available; no much larger clone lies one base away.

Library construction relied on RT-PCR. Sequencing instrument: Illumina HiSeq 2500. TCRdb reran the public reads through fastp at Q25 and MiXCR, keeping productive beta chains. Entries are consolidated by CDR3 protein sequence, retaining the most common genes and DNA. The table for this sample lists 250,000 to 350,000 distinct CDR3 sequences; 20% to 25% of them were counted only once. The top ten clonotypes cover approximately 10% of the sample. What the authors observed across the whole study: The authors suggested that each seasonal influenza vaccination may recruit only a limited number of new T cells.

V is shortened by 6 bases, J by 3 bases, and the region joining them spans 5 bases. The CDR3 contains 11 residues, cysteine and phenylalanine counted. Just the 33-base CDR3 DNA is kept, in frame starting at base 1. Per the germline V gene, SGHVS is the CDR1 and FQNEAQ is the CDR2. The source was PBMCs from blood, collected about 19 months after vaccination. The TCR was taken from a man in his fifties or sixties who received an inactivated influenza vaccine. Donor details come from another sample of the same person, matched by shared clones. The sequence links TRBV7-8 to TRBJ2-5; the D gene cannot be named for sure. The CDR3 region has the sequence CASRTEETQYF. The nucleotide sequence reads as follows: TGTGCCAGCAGGACCGAAGAGACCCAGTACTTC.